The present T cell receptor (beta chain) was sequenced within a study of blood T cells in healthy people across ages. Germline V lookup: CDR1 LNHNV, CDR2 YYDKDF (reference sequence). The CDR3 is 13 residues long. V lost 5 bases and J lost 9, with 14 bases in between. The use of a sample-barcoded 5' primer and a J-beta primer mix characterized a second PCR of roughly 7 to 11 cycles. TCRdb itself ran the 5' RACE reads through MiXCR, one entry per CDR3 protein. The sample contains roughly 1.5 million distinct CDR3 sequences, about 45% of which appear only once. With respect to this clonotype: The antigen is not known.

Study outcomes and limitations: Per-million-T-cell TCR beta diversity fell roughly linearly with age.

This TCR came from a woman in her late teens or twenties in good health. The sample comprised blood. This sequence joins TRBV15 and TRBJ2-1; D unclear. The chain's CDR3 is CATSARHETEQFF. The CDR3 nucleotides read TGTGCCACCAGCGCCCGGCATGAAACTGAGCAGTTCTTC.